This TCR beta chain was obtained from a study of T cell responses to AZD1222 COVID-19 vaccine. The data were produced by immunoSEQ multiplex PCR, yet TCRdb's version contains in-frame clones alone and is incomplete. Here the sample spans some 150,000 clones, under 95% being singletons. The input for sequencing was peripheral blood, taken on day 0 of AZD1222 vaccination. The clonotype originates from an adult in good health.

CDR3 loop: CASSQPTGQGGYEQYF. For the CDR3, the DNA is TGCGCCAGCAGCCAACCAACTGGACAGGGTGGGTACGAGCAGTACTTC. The V and J genes are TRBV4-1 and TRBJ2-7; 8 bases match TRBD1. CDR3 length: 16 amino acids. Germline loops: CDR1 MGHRA, CDR2 YSYEKL. V shed 2 bases, J shed 4 bases, and the junction held 10 bases outside the gene matches.